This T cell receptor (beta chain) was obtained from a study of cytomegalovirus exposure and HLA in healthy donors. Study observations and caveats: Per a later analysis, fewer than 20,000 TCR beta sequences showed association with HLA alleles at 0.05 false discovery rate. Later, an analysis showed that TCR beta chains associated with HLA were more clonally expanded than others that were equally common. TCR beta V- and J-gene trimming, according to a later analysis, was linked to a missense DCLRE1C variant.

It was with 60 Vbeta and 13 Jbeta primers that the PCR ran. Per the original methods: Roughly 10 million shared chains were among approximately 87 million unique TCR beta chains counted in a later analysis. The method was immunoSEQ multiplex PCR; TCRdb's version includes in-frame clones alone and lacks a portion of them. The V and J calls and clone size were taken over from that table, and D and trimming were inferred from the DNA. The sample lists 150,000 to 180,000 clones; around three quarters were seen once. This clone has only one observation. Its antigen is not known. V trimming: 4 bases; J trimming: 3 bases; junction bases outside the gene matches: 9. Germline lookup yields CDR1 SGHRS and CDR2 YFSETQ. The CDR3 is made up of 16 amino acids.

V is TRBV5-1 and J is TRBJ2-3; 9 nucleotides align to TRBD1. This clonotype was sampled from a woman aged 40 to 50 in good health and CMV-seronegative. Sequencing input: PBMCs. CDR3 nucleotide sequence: TGCGCCAGCAGCCTTCTCGGGGACAGGGTTACAGATACGCAGTATTTT. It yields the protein CASSLLGDRVTDTQYF.